Presented here are 27 T cell receptor beta chains from one specimen sequenced in a study of T cell clonality in common variable immunodeficiency. Assay: immunoSEQ multiplex PCR; the TCRdb copy retains only in-frame clones and omits some. Singletons are absent from the sample, which has around 29,000 clones. The sample was peripheral blood mononuclear cells. The receptors here all came from a person aged 18 to 69 in good health.

This clone was recorded many times. The missing CDR3 end, 3 residues past where the read stops, is filled in from the germline J gene. The rearrangement links TRBV2 to TRBJ2-3; D is tentatively TRBD1 or TRBD2 (6 bases each). The CDR3 totals 15 residues. V lost 7 bases, J lost 2 bases, and 16 bases lay in between. CDR1 and CDR2 (germline): SNHLY, FYNNEI. CDR3 DNA, as far as it was read: TGTGCCAGCAATAGAGGGGGAGGAAACACAGATACG. This codes for CASNRGGGNTDT. The whole CDR3 protein is CASNRGGGNTDTQYF.

The table lists this clone with a few counts. At one end, the junction sequence differs from germline, possibly due to a read error. The read comes to an end 3 residues before the CDR3 does, leaving the germline J gene to fill in the end. V is TRBV18 and J is TRBJ1-3; the D is unclear. CDR1 and CDR2 (germline): KGHSH, LQKENI. This CDR3 has 15 amino acids. CDR3 bases read: TGTGACAGCTCATCATCTTCCCTATCTGGAAACACC. This gives the protein CDSSSSSLSGNT. From start to end, the CDR3 is CDSSSSSLSGNTIYF. The complete variable domain, with remaining parts taken from reference TRBV18 and TRBJ1-3, reads NAGVMQNPRHLVRRRGQEARLRCSPMKGHSHVYWYRQLPEEGLKFMVYLQKENIIDESGMPKERFSAEFPKEGPSILRIQQVVRGDSAAYFCDSSSSSLSGNTIYFGEGSWLTVV.

This clone was recorded at least ten times. The CDR3 end is not reached by the read, which stops 3 residues before it; the germline J gene fills it in. This chain links TRBV10-1 with TRBJ2-5, with 11 bases aligning to TRBD2. Germline loops: CDR1 WNHNN, CDR2 SYGVQD (reference sequence). V was pared by 6 bases and J by 3 bases, with 6 bases of the junction left unmatched. This CDR3 spans 15 amino acids. The CDR3 loop reads CASSPVTSGKETQYF. The sequenced part of the CDR3 DNA is TGCGCCAGCAGCCCGGTGACTAGCGGGAAAGAGACC.

This clone was seen at least ten times. The read ends 3 residues early relative to the CDR3; the germline J gene fills the gap. The chain uses TRBV5-6 and TRBJ1-4, with unresolved D. CDR3 length: 14 amino acids. In germline, CDR1 is SGHDT, CDR2 YYEEEE. The covered CDR3 bases are TGTGCCAGCAGCTTGGATGCCAGTAATTCACCA. Its protein is CASSLDASNSP. The complete CDR3 protein is CASSLDASNSPLFF.

This clone was picked up a small number of times. The read ends 3 residues shy of where the CDR3 ends; the end is completed using the germline J gene. This chain joins TRBV18 and TRBJ1-1; 11 bases line up with TRBD1. The CDR3 is 17 amino acids. The germline CDR1 and CDR2 sequences are KGHSH and LQKENI. After removal of 1 base from V and 4 bases from J, the junction contained 8 bases not matched to a gene. The CDR3: CASSPLGQGAGGTEAFF. The CDR3 DNA, read in part, is TGTGCCAGCTCACCACTCGGACAGGGGGCTGGTGGCACTGAA.

This clone has ten or more counts. Sequencing ends 3 residues short of the CDR3 end; the germline J gene provides the rest. The genes are TRBV9 and TRBJ2-3; possibly TRBD1 for D (5 bases). V dropped 4 bases and J dropped 0 bases, with 15 bases sitting between them. CDR1 and CDR2 (germline): SGDLS, YYNGEE. This CDR3 has 16 amino acids. The CDR3: CASSPDSPPSTDTQYF. The sequenced part of the CDR3 DNA is TGTGCCAGCAGCCCCGACAGTCCCCCTAGCACAGATACG.

This clone was seen many times. Read coverage stops 3 residues before the CDR3 terminus; the germline J gene supplies the remainder. This chain uses TRBV19 with TRBJ1-1; TRBD1 matches 9 bases. CDR3 length: 14 amino acids. Unmatched junction bases numbered 6, after V lost 5 bases and J lost 5 bases. CDR1 and CDR2 from the germline V gene are LNHDA and SQIVND (reference sequence). The CDR3 DNA, read in part, is TGTGCCAGTAGTGTGGGACAGGGCGTTACTGAA. It is translated as CASSVGQGVTE. The whole CDR3 region reads CASSVGQGVTEAFF.

This clone was observed a handful of times. The read terminates 3 residues before the CDR3 end, so the remaining end is supplied by the germline J gene. The gene calls are TRBV7-9 and TRBJ1-1; D gene ambiguous. The V gene lost 1 base and the J gene lost 4 bases, with 10 bases spanning the gap. The germline gives CDR1 SEHNR, CDR2 FQNEAQ (reference sequence). This CDR3 is built from 14 residues. The CDR3 region is CASSLDEGSTEAFF. Incomplete CDR3 DNA: TGTGCCAGCAGCTTAGATGAGGGTAGCACTGAA. Full variable domain (remainder filled in from reference TRBV7-9 and TRBJ1-1): DTGVSQNPRHKITKRGQNVTFRCDPISEHNRLYWYRQTLGQGPEFLTYFQNEAQLEKSRLLSDRFSAERPKGSFSTLEIQRTEQGDSAMYLCASSLDEGSTEAFFGQGTRLTVV.

In regard to this clone: The read halts 3 residues ahead of the CDR3 end, with the missing end drawn from the germline J gene. The gene calls are TRBV5-1 and TRBJ2-3; possibly TRBD1 for D (6 bases). This CDR3 spans 16 amino acids. Germline V CDR1 and CDR2: SGHRS, YFSETQ. CDR3 sequence: CASSLGVDRLNQPQYF. Partial CDR3 DNA: TGCGCCAGCAGCTTGGGCGTCGACAGGCTCAATCAGCCG.

This clone showed up many times. The missing CDR3 end, 3 residues past where the read stops, is filled in from the germline J gene. The rearrangement joins TRBV20-1 to TRBJ1-5; D remains unclear. CDR3 length: 13 amino acids. Trimming left V 1 base short and J 7 bases short, with 11 bases between. The germline gives CDR1 DFQATT, CDR2 SNEGSKA (reference sequence). CDR3 bases read: TGCAGTGCTAGAGTCCGGGGTCAGCAGCCC. Protein: CSARVRGQQP. The entire CDR3 protein reads CSARVRGQQPQHF.

This clone was recorded at least ten times. The read halts 3 residues ahead of the CDR3 end, with the missing end drawn from the germline J gene. This chain uses TRBV6-2 or TRBV6-3 with TRBJ2-5; D call uncertain. The CDR3 is made up of 14 amino acids. With 2 bases removed from V and 7 bases from J, the gap between germline ends came to 14 bases. The germline V gene encodes CDR1 MNHEY and CDR2 SVGEGT. CDR3 residues: CASSYPATSVTQYF. CDR3 bases read: TGTGCCAGCAGTTACCCCGCCACCTCGGTGACC.

The table lists this clone with a few counts. The CDR3 end lies 3 residues beyond the end of the read and is filled in from the germline J gene. The genes are TRBV5-8 and TRBJ1-6; tentative D call: TRBD1 (6 bases). Germline V gene lookup returns CDR1 SGHTS and CDR2 YDEGEE. The germline V and J ends were trimmed by 2 bases and 7 bases, with 13 bases remaining between them. The CDR3 is 15 amino acids. The part of the CDR3 DNA that was read is TGTGCCAGCAGCTTTTTACAGGGAGTCAATTCACCC. Translating gives CASSFLQGVNSP. The whole CDR3 sequence is CASSFLQGVNSPLHF.

This clone was observed at least ten times. Read data end 3 residues before the CDR3 end; the end is taken from the germline J gene. This chain links TRBV20-1 with TRBJ2-1; 12 bases are shared with TRBD2. The V gene end was trimmed by 6 bases and the J gene end by 9 bases; junction bases not matched to a gene: 12. The CDR3 has 15 amino acids. From germline, CDR1 is DFQATT and CDR2 SNEGSKA (reference sequence). The CDR3 DNA, read in part, is TGCAGTGCCCCGACCCTAGCGGGAGGGCCTGGTGAG. Translating gives CSAPTLAGGPGE. From start to end, the CDR3 is CSAPTLAGGPGEQFF.

This clone appeared a few times. The CDR3 extends 3 residues past the end of the read, so its final part is completed from the germline J gene. This chain joins TRBV7-2 and TRBJ2-4; no reliable D call. This CDR3 comprises 14 residues. Germline V lookup: CDR1 SGHTA, CDR2 FQGNSA. Partial CDR3 DNA: TGTGCCAGCAGCTTAAATCGCGCTAACTATGGT. Protein product: CASSLNRANYG. The CDR3 in full is CASSLNRANYGQYF.

This clone was picked up a small number of times. CDR3 DNA (partial): TGTGCCAGTACCAACGGACGGGCTGGGGGCCCAGTGGGCAATCAGCCC. As protein: CASTNGRAGGPVGNQP. The CDR3 reads in full as CASTNGRAGGPVGNQPQHF. The chain uses TRBV19 and TRBJ1-5; TRBD1 is a possible D gene (6 bases). The read is 3 residues too short to cover the CDR3 end, so that end is filled in from the germline J gene. Germline V gene lookup returns CDR1 LNHDA and CDR2 SQIVND (reference sequence). Trimming shortened V by 7 bases and J by 2 bases, and 27 bases separated the two germline ends. The CDR3 totals 19 residues.

This clone appeared many times. The read ends 3 residues shy of where the CDR3 ends; the end is completed using the germline J gene. The V and J genes are TRBV5-1 and TRBJ1-5, with TRBD1 matching over 7 bases. This CDR3 spans 14 amino acids. Per germline, CDR1 SGHRS and CDR2 YFSETQ. J gave up 7 bases and V 2 bases, and 6 bases lay outside the gene matches. CDR3 residues: CASSLDTGVQPQHF. Incomplete CDR3 DNA: TGCGCCAGCAGCTTAGACACAGGGGTACAGCCC.

This clone was recorded many times. The CDR3 goes on 3 residues after the read ends, and that part is filled in from the germline J gene. The chain links TRBV19 to TRBJ2-1, with 9 bases aligning to TRBD2. Unmatched junction bases numbered 3, after V lost 6 bases and J lost 0 bases. Germline CDR1 LNHDA, CDR2 SQIVND (reference sequence). The CDR3 covers 15 residues. The CDR3 reads CASSDSGSSYNEQFF. The part of the CDR3 DNA that was read is TGTGCCAGTAGCGATAGCGGGAGCTCCTACAATGAG.

This clone was counted ten times or more. The read gets to within 3 residues of the CDR3 end, and the germline J gene fills in the rest. The genes are TRBV6-1 and TRBJ2-7; 11 nucleotides match TRBD2. The CDR3 sequence is 15 residues long. Unmatched junction bases numbered 5, after V lost 4 bases and J lost 3 bases. Germline lookup yields CDR1 MNHNS and CDR2 SASEGT. The CDR3 region is CASSAGLAGGYEQYF. The CDR3 bases that were read are TGTGCCAGCAGTGCCGGACTAGCGGGCGGCTACGAG.

This clone came up many times. The sequenced fragment ends 3 residues before the CDR3 boundary, so the rest is inferred from the germline J gene. This chain links TRBV5-1 with TRBJ2-2; 8 positions agree with TRBD1. In germline, CDR1 is SGHRS, CDR2 YFSETQ. The CDR3 extends over 16 amino acids. J was trimmed by 1 base and V by 0 bases; bases with no gene match: 2. CDR3 protein: CASSLAGTGNTGELFF. CDR3 DNA, as far as it was read: TGCGCCAGCAGCTTGGCCGGGACAGGGAACACCGGGGAG.

This clone was observed at least ten times. The read ends 3 residues early relative to the CDR3; the germline J gene fills the gap. J is TRBJ2-3 and V is TRBV11-3; TRBD2 is a possible D gene (5 bases). The CDR3 has 11 residues. Germline V lookup: CDR1 SGHNT, CDR2 YENEEA. Trimming took off 4 bases at V and 6 bases at J, with 5 bases between the two ends. CDR3 in amino acids: CASSSGDTQYF. Partial CDR3 DNA: TGTGCCAGCAGCTCGGGGGATACG.

This clone came up many times. The DNA ends 3 residues before the CDR3 does, and the rest of the CDR3 is filled in from the germline J gene. This sequence joins TRBV7-3 and TRBJ1-1; 7 bases align to TRBD1. After removal of 5 bases from V and 4 bases from J, the junction contained 10 bases not matched to a gene. Germline values: CDR1 SGHTA, CDR2 FQGTGA. This CDR3 region has 15 residues. The CDR3: CASSPQGGLGTEAFF. CDR3 bases read: TGTGCCAGCAGCCCCCAGGGGGGATTGGGCACTGAA.

On this clone itself: The CDR3 end is not reached by the read, which stops 3 residues before it; the germline J gene fills it in. The rearrangement joins TRBV11-2 to TRBJ2-7, with 11 bases identical to TRBD2. With 6 bases clipped from V and 3 bases from J, the junction kept 7 bases outside the gene matches. The CDR3 covers 15 residues. Germline lookup yields CDR1 SGHAT and CDR2 FQNNGV. CDR3 sequence: CASRSPGLADYEQYF. CDR3 bases read: TGTGCCAGCAGATCCCCGGGACTAGCGGACTACGAG.

This clone appeared many times. A much larger clone lies a single base off, so this may be a read error. In the same sample, other DNA sequences code for this CDR3. The part of the CDR3 DNA that was read is TGCAGTGCTACAGGGGCAACTAATGAAAAA. This sequence encodes CSATGATNEK. The full CDR3 reads CSATGATNEKLFF. The V gene is TRBV20-1, the J gene TRBJ1-4; D possibly corresponds to TRBD1 (6 bases). The read stops 3 residues short of the end of the CDR3; the missing end is completed from the germline J gene. Germline loops: CDR1 DFQATT, CDR2 SNEGSKA (reference sequence). Trimming took off 4 bases at V and 0 bases at J, with 6 bases between the two ends. CDR3 length equals 13 residues.

In this sample, this clone turned up many times. The read falls 3 residues short of the CDR3 end, and the missing part is taken from the germline J gene. The chain carries TRBV19 and TRBJ1-5, with a tentative D call TRBD1 (5 bases). Germline values: CDR1 LNHDA, CDR2 SQIVND (reference sequence). Trimming cost V 8 bases and J 0 bases, with 11 bases left between them. The CDR3 covers 14 residues. The CDR3 sequence is CASLGHYSNQPQHF. The DNA read from the CDR3 is TGTGCCAGTCTGGGGCACTATAGCAATCAGCCC.

The table lists this clone with many counts. The CDR3 extends 3 residues past the end of the read, so its final part is completed from the germline J gene. This sequence joins TRBV30 and TRBJ2-1; no clear D gene. The germline V gene encodes CDR1 GTSNPN and CDR2 SVGIG (reference sequence). Trimming left V 1 base short and J 8 bases short, with 6 bases between. CDR3 length: 11 residues. The CDR3 bases that were read are TGTGCCTGGAGTGATGCGGATGAG. Translation: CAWSDADE. The whole CDR3 protein reads CAWSDADEQFF.

This clone was counted at least ten times. The read is 3 residues too short to cover the CDR3 end, so that end is filled in from the germline J gene. The V gene is TRBV19, the J gene TRBJ2-7; the D call may be TRBD1 or TRBD2 (6 bases each). V lost 5 bases and J 4 bases, leaving 15 bases between the germline ends. CDR3 length: 14 residues. Germline V gene data show CDR1 as LNHDA and CDR2 as SQIVND (reference sequence). The CDR3 bases that were read are TGTGCCAGTAGTCGAGGGGGAGGTGGGTACGAG. Its translation: CASSRGGGGYE. The entire CDR3 reads CASSRGGGGYEQYF.

With respect to this clone: With the read ending 3 residues before the CDR3 end, the germline J gene is used to fill in that end. The V gene is TRBV7-9, the J gene TRBJ1-2, with unresolved D. This CDR3 comprises 15 residues. The germline gives CDR1 SEHNR, CDR2 FQNEAQ (reference sequence). With 4 bases removed from V and 0 bases from J, the gap between germline ends came to 12 bases. CDR3 region: CASSSDLTTNYGYTF. The CDR3 DNA, read in part, is TGTGCCAGCAGCTCCGACTTGACGACTAACTATGGC. Supplemented by reference TRBV7-9 and TRBJ1-2, the full variable domain reads DTGVSQNPRHKITKRGQNVTFRCDPISEHNRLYWYRQTLGQGPEFLTYFQNEAQLEKSRLLSDRFSAERPKGSFSTLEIQRTEQGDSAMYLCASSSDLTTNYGYTFGSGTRLTVV.